Below are 18 T cell receptor beta chains sequenced from a single sample in a study of T cell changes during pregnancy in multiple sclerosis. Profiled with immunoSEQ multiplex PCR; TCRdb holds only in-frame clones, not every one. The sample lists about 40,000 clones, 75% to 90% occurring once. The input for sequencing was peripheral blood, taken in the first trimester of pregnancy. These receptors all come from a female donor in good health, enrolled as a control in a pregnancy study.

The rearrangement joins TRBV6-5 to TRBJ1-5, with D possibly matching TRBD1 (6 bases). Germline V lookup: CDR1 MNHEY, CDR2 SVGAGI. This CDR3 has 14 amino acids. Trimming removed 7 bases from V and 5 bases from J, with 15 bases in between. CDR3 nucleotides: TGTGCCAGCAATTTGGACAGTAACTATCAGCCCCAGCATTTT. Its protein is CASNLDSNYQPQHF.

The CDR3 is CASSRGGTIGSQETQYF. In DNA form, the CDR3 reads TGTGCCAGCTCCCGGGGGGGGACTATAGGTTCCCAAGAGACCCAGTACTTC. The chain links TRBV19 to TRBJ2-5; 8 bases align to TRBD2. Germline assignment: CDR1 LNHDA and CDR2 SQIVND (reference sequence). This CDR3 comprises 17 residues. The V and J ends lost 9 bases and 1 base, in that order; junction bases with no gene match: 16. The variable domain in full, completed from reference TRBV19 and TRBJ2-5, reads DGGITQSPKYLFRKEGQNVTLSCEQNLNHDAMYWYRQDPGQGLRLIYYSQIVNDFQKGDIAEGYSVSREKKESFPLTVTSAQKNPTAFYLCASSRGGTIGSQETQYFGPGTRLLVL.

The V call is TRBV19, the J call TRBJ2-4; D possibly corresponds to TRBD2 (6 bases). Looked up from germline, CDR1 is LNHDA and CDR2 is SQIVND (reference sequence). The CDR3 consists of 17 residues. The V and J ends lost 2 bases and 0 bases respectively, with 14 bases between them. CDR3 residues: CASSIPAGPGAKNIQYF. CDR3 DNA sequence: TGTGCCAGTAGTATACCGGCGGGGCCCGGAGCCAAAAACATTCAGTACTTC.

This clone was counted a single time. V usage is TRBV5-1 and J usage is TRBJ2-3; 11 bases agree with TRBD2. V was pared by 3 bases and J by 2 bases, with 8 bases of the junction left unmatched. Germline loops: CDR1 SGHRS, CDR2 YFSETQ. The CDR3 extends over 17 amino acids. The CDR3, as DNA: TGCGCCAGCAGCTCACCCGGGACTAGCGGATTCACAGATACGCAGTATTTT. Translating it yields CASSSPGTSGFTDTQYF.

The V and J genes are TRBV28 and TRBJ2-7; D is unclear. V lost 3 bases and J 4 bases, leaving 7 bases between the germline ends. The CDR3 spans 12 residues. From germline, CDR1 is MDHEN and CDR2 SYDVKM. The CDR3 loop is CASSFPNYEQYF. For the CDR3, the DNA is TGTGCCAGCAGTTTCCCTAATTACGAGCAGTACTTC.

The chain joins TRBV4-3 to TRBJ2-1, with D perhaps TRBD1 (6 bases). CDR3 size: 17 residues. V was cut by 0 bases and J by 9 bases, with 21 bases left in between. CDR1 and CDR2 from the germline V gene are LGHNA and YSLEER. The DNA of the CDR3 is TGCGCCAGCAGCCAAGATGTGAGACAGGATGGAGATGGTGAGCAGTTCTTC. The encoded protein is CASSQDVRQDGDGEQFF.

The CDR3 DNA is TGTGCCAGCAGCGGAACAGGGGGCAATTCTGGAAACACCATATATTTT. The encoded protein is CASSGTGGNSGNTIYF. The V call is TRBV9, the J call TRBJ1-3; 9 positions agree with TRBD1. V was clipped by 3 bases and J by 1 base; unmatched bases: 5. Germline V gene lookup returns CDR1 SGDLS and CDR2 YYNGEE. The CDR3 is 16 residues long.

The chain joins TRBV18 to TRBJ2-5, with TRBD2 matching 9 bases. The CDR3 loop spans 16 amino acids. CDR1 is KGHSH and CDR2 is LQKENI in the germline V gene. V shed 2 bases, J shed 7 bases, and the junction held 11 bases outside the gene matches. In DNA, the CDR3 is TGTGCCAGCTCACCATCCGGTGGGCTAGCGGGGCGGACCCAGTACTTC. Its translation: CASSPSGGLAGRTQYF.

This chain links TRBV7-2 with TRBJ1-5; D gene unclear. Germline CDR1 is SGHTA and CDR2 is FQGNSA. The CDR3 totals 13 residues. V was pared by 1 base and J by 6 bases, with 7 bases between. This CDR3 reads CASSLGAGQPQHF. The CDR3 DNA reads TGTGCCAGCAGCTTAGGAGCGGGTCAGCCCCAGCATTTT.

The chain couples TRBV19 to TRBJ1-5; the match to TRBD1 covers 8 bases. The CDR3 is 17 amino acids. With V trimmed by 11 bases and J by 1 base, 16 bases remained unmatched. Germline V CDR1 and CDR2: LNHDA, SQIVND (reference sequence). CDR3 coding DNA: TGTGCCGGGGCTTGGGACAGGAGGGGACGGAGCAATCAGCCCCAGCATTTT. The encoded protein is CAGAWDRRGRSNQPQHF.

The chain couples TRBV7-2 to TRBJ2-5; 16 positions agree with TRBD2. The germline V gene has CDR1 SGHTA and CDR2 FQGNSA. The V and J ends lost 2 bases and 2 bases, in that order; junction bases with no gene match: 5. The CDR3 covers 18 residues. CDR3 residues: CASSLTGTSGGGQETQYF. The CDR3 DNA is TGTGCCAGCAGCTTAACCGGGACTAGCGGGGGGGGACAAGAGACCCAGTACTTC.

The chain recombines TRBV28 with TRBJ1-2, with D unresolved. Germline values: CDR1 MDHEN, CDR2 SYDVKM. V gave up 2 bases and J gave up 3 bases, with 10 bases separating them. This CDR3 region has 14 residues. CDR3 in DNA: TGTGCCAGCAGTTTAAGTGAGTTTCACTATGGCTACACCTTC. This encodes CASSLSEFHYGYTF.

The genes are TRBV21-1 and TRBJ2-7; TRBD2, the table's D call, was not compared with the DNA. TRBV21-1 counts as a pseudogene. The CDR3 loop spans 9 amino acids. Here the CDR3 reads CASNLLPIF. In nucleotides, the CDR3 is TGTGCCAGCAACCTGTTACCTATTTTC.

The V call is TRBV7-9, the J call TRBJ1-4, with a weak D call TRBD1 (6 bases). Germline loops: CDR1 SEHNR, CDR2 FQNEAQ (reference sequence). Trimming removed 4 bases from V and 1 base from J, with 13 bases in between. The CDR3 is made up of 16 amino acids. This CDR3 is CASSSARGLTNEKLFF. CDR3 bases: TGTGCCAGCAGCTCGGCGCGGGGGCTAACTAATGAAAAACTGTTTTTT.

The gene calls are TRBV19 and TRBJ2-3; tentatively, D is TRBD1 (6 bases). CDR1 and CDR2 (germline): LNHDA, SQIVND (reference sequence). The CDR3 loop spans 14 amino acids. V shed 7 bases and J shed 3 bases, with 14 bases lying between them. The CDR3 DNA reads TGTGCCAGTAACCGACAGGATGGGACAGATACGCAGTATTTT. It specifies CASNRQDGTDTQYF.

The V gene is TRBV28, the J gene TRBJ2-2; 7 bases align to TRBD1. The CDR3 consists of 19 residues. V dropped 3 bases and J dropped 3; count of bases not matched to a gene: 16. Per the germline V gene, CDR1 is MDHEN and CDR2 is SYDVKM. For the CDR3, the DNA is TGTGCCAGCAGTTTGGGAAGACCCGTTCAGGGGGTGGACACCGGGGAGCTGTTTTTT. Translating it yields CASSLGRPVQGVDTGELFF.

The gene calls are TRBV7-8 and TRBJ1-1; D is ambiguous. The CDR3 consists of 14 residues. V lost 5 bases, J lost 5 bases, and 15 bases lay in between. Germline CDR1 and CDR2: SGHVS and FQNEAQ. The chain's CDR3 is CASSGPLSGTEAFF. The CDR3 bases are TGTGCCAGCAGCGGACCCCTGAGCGGGACTGAAGCTTTCTTT. Full variable domain (remainder filled in from reference TRBV7-8 and TRBJ1-1): GAGVSQSPRYKVAKRGQDVALRCDPISGHVSLFWYQQALGQGPEFLTYFQNEAQLDKSGLPSDRFFAERPEGSVSTLKIQRTQQEDSAVYLCASSGPLSGTEAFFGQGTRLTVV.

The chain couples TRBV4-1 to TRBJ2-5, with D tentatively TRBD1 (6 bases). CDR1 MGHRA and CDR2 YSYEKL come from the germline V gene. Between the trimmed V and J ends, which lost 3 bases and 5 bases, there was a span of 13 bases. This CDR3 has 14 residues. The CDR3 spells CASSHPWGRETQYF. The DNA of the CDR3 is TGCGCCAGCAGCCACCCCTGGGGGCGGGAGACCCAGTACTTC.